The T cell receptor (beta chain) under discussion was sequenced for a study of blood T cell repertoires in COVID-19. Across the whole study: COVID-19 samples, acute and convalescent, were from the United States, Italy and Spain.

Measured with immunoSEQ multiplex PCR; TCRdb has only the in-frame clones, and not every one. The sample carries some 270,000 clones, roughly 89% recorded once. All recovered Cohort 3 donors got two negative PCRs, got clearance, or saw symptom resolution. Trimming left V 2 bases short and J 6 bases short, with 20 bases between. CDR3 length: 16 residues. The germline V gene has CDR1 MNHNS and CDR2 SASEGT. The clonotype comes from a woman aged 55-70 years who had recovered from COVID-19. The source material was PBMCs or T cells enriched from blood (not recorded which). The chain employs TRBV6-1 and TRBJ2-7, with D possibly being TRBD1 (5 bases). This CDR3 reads CASSETRAPPDREQYF. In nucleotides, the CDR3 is TGTGCCAGCAGTGAAACCAGGGCCCCGCCAGATCGCGAGCAGTACTTC.